This T cell receptor (beta chain) was observed in a study of cytomegalovirus exposure and HLA in healthy donors. Study-level information: An earlier analysis found roughly 100 million unique TCR beta sequences from about 190 million T cells.

On this clone: The antigen is undetermined.

Per the germline V gene, CDR1 is SGHDT and CDR2 is YYEEEE. The CDR3 consists of 14 residues. General study findings and limits: A previous analysis found most TCR beta V segments productive roughly 87% or roughly 30% of the time.

The PCR was carried out with 60 Vbeta primers and 13 Jbeta primers. Generated by immunoSEQ multiplex PCR, the TCRdb table keeps only in-frame clones and is missing some. The table lists roughly 60,000 clones, less than 85% of them singletons. This chain uses TRBV5-6 with TRBJ2-5, with D perhaps matching TRBD1 (5 bases). The J call is in doubt because the DNA end fits TRBJ2-7 better. The sequencing sample was made of PBMCs. The TCR sequence derives from a woman aged 55-75 years in good health and CMV-seropositive. In nucleotides, the CDR3 is TGTGCCAGCAGCCCACGAGACAGACACTACGAGCAGTACTTC. It yields the protein CASSPRDRHYEQYF.